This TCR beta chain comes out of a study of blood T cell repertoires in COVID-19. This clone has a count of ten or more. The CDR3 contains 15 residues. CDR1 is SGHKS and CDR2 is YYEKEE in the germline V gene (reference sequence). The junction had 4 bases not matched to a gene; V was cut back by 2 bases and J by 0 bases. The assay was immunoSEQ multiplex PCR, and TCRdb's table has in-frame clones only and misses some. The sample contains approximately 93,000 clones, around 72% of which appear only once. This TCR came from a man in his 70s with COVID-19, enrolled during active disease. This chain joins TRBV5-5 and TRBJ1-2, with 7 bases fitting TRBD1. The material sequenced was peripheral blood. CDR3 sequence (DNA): TGTGCCAGCAGCTTAACAGGGGCAGCTAACTATGGCTACACCTTC. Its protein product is CASSLTGAANYGYTF.